The subject of this entry is one T cell receptor beta chain. A TCRbeta library incorporating unique molecular identifiers was prepared. MiXCR, applied by TCRdb to the PCR reads, yields one record per CDR3 protein. Of some 350,000 distinct CDR3 sequences listed, roughly 17% were seen once; the top ten hold around 41%. This sample was included in a study of T-cell reconstitution after alpha-beta-depleted transplantation in children. V lost 3 bases and J 3 bases, leaving 9 bases between the germline ends. CDR1 and CDR2 from the germline V gene are DFQATT and SNEGSKA (reference sequence). There are 12 residues in the CDR3.

The sequencing here drew on PBMCs, mostly from graft donor cells, taken 360 days after TCRalphabeta/CD19-depleted stem cell transplant. The receptor comes from a male patient aged 2 to 9 who had a stem cell transplant for acute lymphoblastic leukemia, so the T cells may come from the graft donor. The chain uses TRBV20-1 and TRBJ2-7; the D is unclear. CDR3 protein: CSASPGYYEQYF. For the CDR3, the DNA is TGCAGTGCTAGCCCCGGATACTACGAGCAGTACTTC.